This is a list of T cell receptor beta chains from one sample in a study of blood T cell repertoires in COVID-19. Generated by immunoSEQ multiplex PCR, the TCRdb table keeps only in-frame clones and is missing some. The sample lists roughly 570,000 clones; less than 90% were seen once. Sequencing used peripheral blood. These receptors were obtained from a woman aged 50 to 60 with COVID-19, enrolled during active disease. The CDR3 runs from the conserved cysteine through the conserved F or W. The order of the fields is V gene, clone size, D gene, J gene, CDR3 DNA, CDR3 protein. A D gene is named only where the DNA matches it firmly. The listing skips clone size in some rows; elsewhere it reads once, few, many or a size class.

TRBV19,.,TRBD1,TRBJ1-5,TGTACCAGTAGTGGGGGGACAGGGCCTCAGCCCCAGCATTTT,CTSSGGTGPQPQHF
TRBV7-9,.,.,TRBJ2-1,TGTGCCAGCAGCCTAACCAGGGATGAGCAGTTCTTC,CASSLTRDEQFF
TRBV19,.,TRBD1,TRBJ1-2,TGTGCCAGTAGTACTGGGACAGGGGGCTATGGCTACACCTTC,CASSTGTGGYGYTF
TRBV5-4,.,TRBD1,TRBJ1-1,TGTGCCAGCAGCCAATCCGGGACAGGGGATATTACTGAAGCTTTCTTT,CASSQSGTGDITEAFF
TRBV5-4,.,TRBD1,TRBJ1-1,TGTGCCAGCAGCTTTACAGGGGACACTGAAGCTTTCTTT,CASSFTGDTEAFF
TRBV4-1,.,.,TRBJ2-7,TGCGCCAGCAGCTCAGGACAGTTAGCTGGGGAGCAGTACTTC,CASSSGQLAGEQYF
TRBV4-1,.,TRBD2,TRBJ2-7,TGCGCCAGCAGCCACGGGAGGAGCTCCTACGAGCAGTACTTC,CASSHGRSSYEQYF
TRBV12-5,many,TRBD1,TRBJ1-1,TGTGCTAGTGGCCCGTCGACAGGGAGTTATACTGAAGCTTTCTTT,CASGPSTGSYTEAFF
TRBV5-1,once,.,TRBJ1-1,TGCGCCAGCAGCTTGGTGCGGGGTTTGAACACTGAAGCTTTCTTT,CASSLVRGLNTEAFF
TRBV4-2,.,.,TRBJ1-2,TGTGCCAGCAGCCAAGATACCGGGACTAACTATGGCTACACCTTC,CASSQDTGTNYGYTF
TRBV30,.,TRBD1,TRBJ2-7,TGTGCCTGGACAGGGGGCGTTCAGCAGTACTTC,CAWTGGVQQYF
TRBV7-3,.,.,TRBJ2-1,TGTGCCAGCAGCTTCGGGGGGCTTTACAATGAGCAGTTCTTC,CASSFGGLYNEQFF
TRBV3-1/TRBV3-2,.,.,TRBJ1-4,TGTGCCAGCAGCCAACTTGTCCCGTCGGCTGGAGATGAAAAACTGTTTTTT,CASSQLVPSAGDEKLFF
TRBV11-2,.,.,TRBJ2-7,TGTGCCAGCAGCTCCCGGGGTAACGAGCAGTACTTC,CASSSRGNEQYF
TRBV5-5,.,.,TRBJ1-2,TGTGCCAGCAGCTTGCCAGGGGATGGCTACACCTTC,CASSLPGDGYTF
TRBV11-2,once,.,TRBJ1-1,TGTGCCAGCAGCCGAACACAGAACACTGAAGCTTTCTTT,CASSRTQNTEAFF
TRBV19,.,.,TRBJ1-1,TGTGCCAGTAGTATTGGGGCGACTGAAGCTTTCTTT,CASSIGATEAFF
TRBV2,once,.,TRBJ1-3,TGTGCCAGCGGGGGGGTGAGAGGAAACACCATATATTTT,CASGGVRGNTIYF
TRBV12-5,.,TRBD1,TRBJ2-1,TGTGCTAGTGGCCTCGGGACAGCCTACAATGAGCAGTTCTTC,CASGLGTAYNEQFF
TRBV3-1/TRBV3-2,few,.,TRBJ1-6,TGTGCCAGCAGCCAGTTCATTAGTGTAAATTCACCCCTCCACTTT,CASSQFISVNSPLHF
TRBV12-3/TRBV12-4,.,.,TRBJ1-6,TGTGCCAGCAGTTTATTCGGAGCTGAAGCCCTCCACTTT,CASSLFGAEALHF
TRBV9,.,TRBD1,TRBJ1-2,TGTGCCAGCAGCGTAGGGACAGGAAAGAACTATGGCTACACCTTC,CASSVGTGKNYGYTF
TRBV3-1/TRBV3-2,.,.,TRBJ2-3,TGTGCCAGCAGCCAAGGGAGGCTTCGGGACATCAGTACAGATACGCAGTATTTT,CASSQGRLRDISTDTQYF
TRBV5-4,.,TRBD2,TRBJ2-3,TGTGCCAGCAGCTTGTCCGGGAGGGATACGCAGTATTTT,CASSLSGRDTQYF
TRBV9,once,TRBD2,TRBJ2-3,TGTGCCAGCAGCCTCCGGGGGGGTATCACAGATACGCAGTATTTT,CASSLRGGITDTQYF
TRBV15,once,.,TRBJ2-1,TGTGCCACCAGTGGGGGGTACAATGAGCAGTTCTTC,CATSGGYNEQFF
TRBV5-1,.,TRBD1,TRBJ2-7,TGCGCCAGCTTTAAACAGGGGGCCCCCTACGAGCAGTACTTC,CASFKQGAPYEQYF
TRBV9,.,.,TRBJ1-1,TGTGCCAGCAGCTCTATTATGGGGGCAGGGAACACTGAAGCTTTCTTT,CASSSIMGAGNTEAFF
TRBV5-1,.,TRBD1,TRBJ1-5,TGCGCCAGCAGCTTGAGGACAGGGGATTCCCCTAGCAATCAGCCCCAGCATTTT,CASSLRTGDSPSNQPQHF
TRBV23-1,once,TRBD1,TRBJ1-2,TGCGCCAGCAGTCAATCTGGTCGGACAGGGCTATCTAACTATGGCTACACCTTC,CASSQSGRTGLSNYGYTF
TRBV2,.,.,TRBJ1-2,TGTGCCAGCAGTGCCACAGGGCGGTATGGCTACACCTTC,CASSATGRYGYTF
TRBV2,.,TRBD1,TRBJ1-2,TGTGCCAGCAGTGACGGGACAGTCCAAGCTAACTATGGCTACACCTTC,CASSDGTVQANYGYTF
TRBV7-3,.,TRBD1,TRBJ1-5,TGTGCCAGCAGCCGTCCACCCAGGGGGCCCTATCAGCCCCAGCATTTT,CASSRPPRGPYQPQHF
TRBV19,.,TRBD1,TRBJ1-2,TGTGCCAGTAGTATTCGCAGGGGGACAGCTAACTATGGCTACACCTTC,CASSIRRGTANYGYTF
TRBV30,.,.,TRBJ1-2,TGTGCCTCCCGAGGGGGATGGAGAGGCTACACCTTC,CASRGGWRGYTF